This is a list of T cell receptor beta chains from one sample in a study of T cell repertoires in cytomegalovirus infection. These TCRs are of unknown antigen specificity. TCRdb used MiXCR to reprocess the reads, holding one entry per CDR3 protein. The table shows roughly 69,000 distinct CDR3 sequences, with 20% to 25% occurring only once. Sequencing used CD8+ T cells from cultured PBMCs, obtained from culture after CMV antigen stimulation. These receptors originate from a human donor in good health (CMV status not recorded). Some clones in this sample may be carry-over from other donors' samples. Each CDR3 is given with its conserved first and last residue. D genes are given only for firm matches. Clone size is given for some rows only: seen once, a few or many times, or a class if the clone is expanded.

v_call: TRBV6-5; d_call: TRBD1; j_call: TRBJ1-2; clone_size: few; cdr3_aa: CASSYPGTGVYGYTF; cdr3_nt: TGTGCCAGCAGTTACCCCGGGACAGGAGTGTATGGCTACACCTTC
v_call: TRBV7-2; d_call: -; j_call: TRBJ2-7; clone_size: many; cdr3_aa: CASSFGGLLYEQYF; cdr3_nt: TGTGCCAGCAGCTTCGGGGGGCTCTTGTACGAGCAGTACTTC
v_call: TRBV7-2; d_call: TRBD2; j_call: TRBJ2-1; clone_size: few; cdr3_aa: CASSLVAGGNYNEQFF; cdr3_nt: TGTGCCAGCAGCTTAGTGGCGGGGGGGAACTACAATGAGCAGTTCTTC
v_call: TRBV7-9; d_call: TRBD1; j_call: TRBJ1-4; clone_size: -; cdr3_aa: CASSLRDREKNEKLFF; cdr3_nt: TGTGCCAGCAGCCTCCGGGACAGGGAGAAGAATGAAAAACTGTTTTTT
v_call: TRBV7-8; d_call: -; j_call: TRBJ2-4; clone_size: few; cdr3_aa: CASSLVGNLAKNIQYF; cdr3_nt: TGTGCCAGCAGCTTAGTAGGAAACCTAGCCAAAAACATTCAGTACTTC
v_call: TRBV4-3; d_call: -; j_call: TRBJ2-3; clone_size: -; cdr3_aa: CASSQDPAGSTDTQYF; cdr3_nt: TGCGCCAGCAGCCAAGATCCAGCAGGGAGCACAGATACGCAGTATTTT
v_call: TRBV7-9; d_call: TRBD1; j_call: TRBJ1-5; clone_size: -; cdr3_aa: CASSFEGQGENQPQHF; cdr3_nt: TGTGCCAGCAGCTTCGAGGGCCAGGGGGAAAATCAGCCCCAGCATTTT
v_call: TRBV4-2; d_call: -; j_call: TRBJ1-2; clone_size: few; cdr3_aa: CASSQDGTDWNYGYTF; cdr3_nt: TGTGCCAGCAGCCAAGATGGCACAGATTGGAACTATGGCTACACCTTC
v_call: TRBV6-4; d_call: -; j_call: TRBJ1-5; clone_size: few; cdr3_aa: CANPTTTTVPSDNNQPQHF; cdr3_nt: TGTGCCAACCCGACTACGACGACAGTGCCCTCCGATAACAATCAGCCCCAGCATTTT
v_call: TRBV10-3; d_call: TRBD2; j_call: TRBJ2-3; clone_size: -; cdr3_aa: CAISESGTSGGPTDTQYF; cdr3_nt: TGTGCCATCAGTGAGTCGGGGACTAGCGGGGGGCCCACAGATACGCAGTATTTT
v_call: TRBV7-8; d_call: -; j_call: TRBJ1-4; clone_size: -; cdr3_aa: CASSVSMGGANEKLFF; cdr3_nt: TGTGCCAGCAGCGTCTCCATGGGGGGGGCTAATGAAAAACTGTTTTTT
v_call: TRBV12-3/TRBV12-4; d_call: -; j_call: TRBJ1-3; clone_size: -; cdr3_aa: CATWTRNTIYF; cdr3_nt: TGTGCCACGTGGACCCGAAACACCATATATTTT
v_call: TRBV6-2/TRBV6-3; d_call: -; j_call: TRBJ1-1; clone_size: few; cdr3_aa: CASSLRMNTEAFF; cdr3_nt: TGTGCCAGCAGCCTCCGGATGAACACTGAAGCTTTCTTT
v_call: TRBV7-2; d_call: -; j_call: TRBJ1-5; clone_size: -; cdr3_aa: CASSFEYQPQHF; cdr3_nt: TGTGCCAGCAGCTTCGAATATCAGCCCCAGCATTTT
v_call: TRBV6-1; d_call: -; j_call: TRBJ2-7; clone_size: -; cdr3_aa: CASIKGGEQYF; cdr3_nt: TGTGCCAGCATCAAGGGGGGCGAGCAGTACTTC
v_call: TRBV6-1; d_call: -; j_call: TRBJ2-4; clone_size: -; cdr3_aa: CASSENPAKNIQYF; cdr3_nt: TGTGCCAGCAGCGAAAACCCGGCCAAAAACATTCAGTACTTC
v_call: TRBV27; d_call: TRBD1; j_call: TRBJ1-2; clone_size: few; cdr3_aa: CASRTGPVGYTF; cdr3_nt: TGTGCCAGCCGGACAGGGCCGGTTGGCTACACCTTC
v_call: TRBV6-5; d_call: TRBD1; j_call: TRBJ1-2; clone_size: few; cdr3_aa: CASRGTDDGYTF; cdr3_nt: TGTGCCAGCAGAGGGACAGATGATGGCTACACCTTC
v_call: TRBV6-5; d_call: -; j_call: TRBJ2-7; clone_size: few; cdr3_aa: CASSYGDTYEQYF; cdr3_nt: TGTGCCAGCAGTTACGGGGACACCTACGAGCAGTACTTC
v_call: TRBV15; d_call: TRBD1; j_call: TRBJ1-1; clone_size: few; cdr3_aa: CATSTDRGTEAFF; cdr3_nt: TGTGCCACCAGCACCGACAGGGGGACTGAAGCTTTCTTT
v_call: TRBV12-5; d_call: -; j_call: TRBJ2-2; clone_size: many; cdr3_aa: CASGPLTATGELFF; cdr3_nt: TGTGCTAGTGGTCCTTTGACAGCTACCGGGGAGCTGTTTTTT
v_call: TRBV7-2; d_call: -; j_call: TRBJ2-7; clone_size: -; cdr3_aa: CASSGYRGLEFNEQYF; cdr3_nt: TGTGCCAGCAGCGGCTACAGGGGACTAGAATTCAACGAGCAGTACTTC
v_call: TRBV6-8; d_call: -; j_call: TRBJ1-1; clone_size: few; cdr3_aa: CASTNGWRTEAFF; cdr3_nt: TGTGCCAGCACCAACGGGTGGAGGACTGAAGCTTTCTTT
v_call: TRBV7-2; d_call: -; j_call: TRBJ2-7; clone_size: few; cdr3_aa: CASSLKGVYEQYF; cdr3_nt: TGTGCCAGCAGCTTAAAAGGGGTTTACGAGCAGTACTTC
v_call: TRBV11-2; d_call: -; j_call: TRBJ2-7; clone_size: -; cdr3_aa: CASTPTTSYEQYF; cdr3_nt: TGTGCCAGCACCCCGACGACCAGTTACGAGCAGTACTTC
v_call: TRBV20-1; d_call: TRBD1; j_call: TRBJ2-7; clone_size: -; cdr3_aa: CSANIRDRIHEQYF; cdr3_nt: TGCAGTGCTAATATACGGGACAGGATCCACGAGCAGTACTTC
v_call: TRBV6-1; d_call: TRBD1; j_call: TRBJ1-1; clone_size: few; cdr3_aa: CASSEHQGANTEAFF; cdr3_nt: TGTGCCAGCAGTGAACATCAGGGGGCGAACACTGAAGCTTTCTTT
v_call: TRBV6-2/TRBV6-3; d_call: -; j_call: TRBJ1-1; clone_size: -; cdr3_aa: CASRNRAAVHTEAFF; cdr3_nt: TGTGCCAGCAGGAATCGTGCGGCAGTTCACACTGAAGCTTTCTTT
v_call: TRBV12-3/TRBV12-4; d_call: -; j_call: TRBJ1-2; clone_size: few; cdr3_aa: CASSFGPLAGYTF; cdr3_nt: TGTGCCAGCAGTTTCGGACCCCTGGCTGGCTACACCTTC
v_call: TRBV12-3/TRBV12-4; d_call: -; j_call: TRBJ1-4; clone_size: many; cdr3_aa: CASSLGLPNEKLFF; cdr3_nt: TGTGCCAGCAGTTTAGGACTTCCTAATGAAAAACTGTTTTTT
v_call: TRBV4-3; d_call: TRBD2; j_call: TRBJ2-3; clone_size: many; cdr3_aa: CASSQDISGGLLSDTQYF; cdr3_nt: TGCGCCAGCAGCCAAGATATCTCGGGGGGGCTACTATCAGATACGCAGTATTTT
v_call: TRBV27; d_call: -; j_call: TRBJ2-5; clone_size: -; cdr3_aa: CASSLSGALVPGETQYF; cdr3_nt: TGTGCCAGCAGTTTGTCGGGGGCTCTAGTCCCAGGAGAGACCCAGTACTTC
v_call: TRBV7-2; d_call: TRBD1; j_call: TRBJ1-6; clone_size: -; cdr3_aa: CASSSGTGPASPLHF; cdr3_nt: TGTGCCAGCAGCTCAGGGACAGGGCCGGCTTCACCCCTCCACTTT